One sample yielded the 15 T cell receptor beta chains listed below, sequenced in a study of cytomegalovirus exposure and HLA in healthy donors. PCR amplification relied on 60 Vbeta primers (plus 13 Jbeta primers). Sequencing was performed with immunoSEQ multiplex PCR; in TCRdb, only in-frame clones are kept and a portion is missing. The table shows about 180,000 clones, with around 78% occurring only once. The material sequenced was PBMCs. These TCRs come from a woman aged 50 to 65 in good health and CMV-seropositive.

This rearrangement joins TRBV5-1 to TRBJ2-1; D may be TRBD2 (7 bases). Germline V lookup: CDR1 SGHRS, CDR2 YFSETQ. The length of the CDR3 is 14 residues. Trimming took 3 bases from V and 9 from J, leaving 16 bases between them. CDR3 bases: TGCGCCAGCAGCTGGGGGGGCCAAAATGCTGAGCAGTTCTTC. Protein sequence: CASSWGGQNAEQFF. The variable domain in full, completed from reference TRBV5-1 and TRBJ2-1, reads KAGVTQTPRYLIKTRGQQVTLSCSPISGHRSVSWYQQTPGQGLQFLFEYFSETQRNKGNFPGRFSGRQFSNSRSEMNVSTLELGDSALYLCASSWGGQNAEQFFGPGTRLTVL.

The chain couples TRBV5-1 to TRBJ1-2; 11 positions agree with TRBD1. The CDR3 sequence is 13 residues long. Germline trimming cut 4 bases from V and 7 bases from J; bases unmatched to any gene: 3. The germline CDR1 and CDR2 sequences are SGHRS and YFSETQ. The CDR3 DNA follows: TGCGCCAGCAGCCTCGGGACAGGGGGTGGCTACACCTTC. It specifies CASSLGTGGGYTF.

This clone has a single count. V gene TRBV6-1 combines with J gene TRBJ1-1; D not resolved. With 4 bases removed from V and 2 bases from J, the gap between germline ends came to 8 bases. CDR1 and CDR2 (germline): MNHNS, SASEGT. This CDR3 has 13 amino acids. CDR3 DNA: TGTGCCAGCAGTGGCCGGGGTAACACTGAAGCTTTCTTT. It specifies CASSGRGNTEAFF.

The V gene is TRBV27, the J gene TRBJ2-5; a possible D gene is TRBD2 (5 bases). The DNA end is a closer match to TRBJ2-7, so the J assignment may be wrong. This CDR3 has 13 residues. Germline assignment: CDR1 MNHEY and CDR2 SMNVEV (reference sequence). For the CDR3, the DNA is TGTGCCTCTAAAACGGGGTTCTCCTACGAGCAGTACTTC. Protein: CASKTGFSYEQYF.

The chain employs TRBV18 and TRBJ2-2; TRBD2 might be the D (5 bases). V was shortened by 6 bases and J by 3 bases, with 8 bases between the two germline ends. There are 13 residues in the CDR3. Germline CDR1 is KGHSH and CDR2 is LQKENI. Here the CDR3 DNA reads TGTGCCAGCTCGTCGGGGTACACCGGGGAGCTGTTTTTT. Protein: CASSSGYTGELFF.

The V gene is TRBV5-1, the J gene TRBJ2-3, with 10 bases matching TRBD2. From germline, CDR1 is SGHRS and CDR2 YFSETQ. This CDR3 has 15 amino acids. J gave up 3 bases and V 4 bases, and 5 bases lay outside the gene matches. The CDR3 sequence is CASSESGGATDTQYF. The DNA for the CDR3 is TGCGCCAGCAGCGAGAGCGGGGGGGCGACAGATACGCAGTATTTT.

This clone was seen a single time. The V and J genes are TRBV5-1 and TRBJ2-3, with 14 nucleotides matching TRBD2. Germline CDR1 is SGHRS and CDR2 is YFSETQ. This CDR3 region has 17 residues. J lost 6 bases, V lost 4 bases, and 10 bases had no gene match. The CDR3, as DNA: TGCGCCAGCAGCCCGATGACTAGCGGGGGGGCCTGGGATACGCAGTATTTT. Encoded protein: CASSPMTSGGAWDTQYF.

The V and J genes are TRBV4-1 and TRBJ2-7, with TRBD1 matching over 10 bases. CDR1 MGHRA and CDR2 YSYEKL come from the germline V gene. J gave up 5 bases and V 1 base, and 8 bases lay outside the gene matches. This CDR3 is built from 16 residues. DNA of the CDR3: TGCGCCAGCAGCCAAGGTCCGGGACAGGGGTTCCACGAGCAGTACTTC. Its protein is CASSQGPGQGFHEQYF.

V and J are TRBV5-6 and TRBJ1-4; possible D gene TRBD1, 5 bases. This CDR3 contains 13 residues. V was clipped by 0 bases and J by 6 bases, with 6 bases between them. From germline, CDR1 is SGHDT and CDR2 YYEEEE. CDR3 loop: CASSLGGDEKLFF. The CDR3 nucleotides read TGTGCCAGCAGCTTGGGGGGGGATGAAAAACTGTTTTTT.

The chain uses TRBV7-2 and TRBJ1-5; tentative D call: TRBD1 (5 bases). The CDR3 loop spans 15 amino acids. CDR1 and CDR2 (germline): SGHTA, FQGNSA. V lost 4 bases and J 0 bases, leaving 10 bases between the germline ends. The CDR3 loop is CASSSIDSSNQPQHF. The CDR3 DNA is TGTGCCAGCAGCTCGATCGACAGTAGCAATCAGCCCCAGCATTTT. The full variable domain, completed using reference TRBV7-2 and TRBJ1-5, is GAGVSQSPSNKVTEKGKDVELRCDPISGHTALYWYRQSLGQGLEFLIYFQGNSAPDKSGLPSDRFSAERTGGSVSTLTIQRTQQEDSAVYLCASSSIDSSNQPQHFGDGTRLSIL.

The V gene is TRBV6-5, the J gene TRBJ2-7; 9 bases line up with TRBD1. V was clipped by 6 bases and J by 3 bases; unmatched bases: 6. The CDR3 spans 14 residues. Germline CDR1 reads MNHEY; CDR2 reads SVGAGI. The CDR3 sequence is CASRPDRGVYEQYF. CDR3 DNA sequence: TGTGCCAGCAGACCTGACAGGGGGGTCTACGAGCAGTACTTC.

J is TRBJ2-7 and V is TRBV6-5, with 12 bases fitting TRBD2. The CDR3 covers 15 residues. Losses at the gene ends were 8 bases for V and 1 base for J; bases not matched to a gene: 6. Germline CDR1 is MNHEY and CDR2 is SVGAGI. CDR3 sequence: CASGETSGGSYEQYF. For the CDR3, the DNA is TGTGCCAGCGGCGAAACTAGCGGGGGGTCCTACGAGCAGTACTTC.

The chain carries TRBV11-2 and TRBJ1-2, with no clear D. The length of the CDR3 is 13 residues. Germline V gene lookup returns CDR1 SGHAT and CDR2 FQNNGV. V lost 5 bases and J 5 bases, leaving 12 bases between the germline ends. The CDR3 loop reads CASSPSGRYGYTF. The DNA of the CDR3 is TGTGCCAGCAGCCCTTCCGGGAGGTATGGCTACACCTTC.

The chain has TRBV5-1 and TRBJ2-7; 7 positions match TRBD1. Germline assignment: CDR1 SGHRS and CDR2 YFSETQ. The ends lost 1 base at V and 0 bases at J; junction bases unmatched: 4. The CDR3 loop spans 15 amino acids. CDR3 sequence: CASSLTGVSSYEQYF. CDR3 DNA: TGCGCCAGCAGCTTGACAGGGGTAAGCTCCTACGAGCAGTACTTC.

The chain couples TRBV7-6 to TRBJ1-1; no reliable D call. Trimming pared 5 bases from V and 4 bases from J, leaving 14 bases between. Germline V gives CDR1 SGHVS, CDR2 FNYEAQ. CDR3 length: 14 amino acids. The CDR3 nucleotides read TGTGCCAGCAGCCTTCCGGTTGATGGCACTGAAGCTTTCTTT. Its translation is CASSLPVDGTEAFF.